This T cell receptor beta chain was sequenced during a study of patients and donors after allogeneic stem cell transplantation (dated by TCRdb to about 2020). V has 3 bases trimmed and J has 4 bases trimmed; junction bases matching no gene number 10. Reading the germline V gene gives CDR1 MGHRA and CDR2 YSYEKL. From the cysteine up to the phenylalanine, the CDR3 has a length of 17 residues. Only CDR3 DNA remains: 51 bases, in frame from the first base. Library construction relied on RT-PCR. The instrument given in TCRdb is NextSeq 550. TCRdb redid the processing of the public reads, applying fastp at Q25 and MiXCR, and retained in-frame beta chains. Each entry is one CDR3 protein sequence, shown with its most common DNA and genes. The sample yields about 410,000 distinct CDR3 sequences; roughly 17% were counted once. The top ten clones comprise roughly 7.2% of the sample. On this clonotype itself: There is no known antigen for this receptor. The sample holds no much larger clone one base away, and base qualities are not on file.

This receptor chain uses TRBV4-1 and TRBJ2-1; 9 middle bases align to TRBD2. The sequencing input was blood, either unsorted or a sorted T cell fraction (not recorded which). The receptor's source is a human donor who was either an allogeneic HSCT recipient or a stem cell or donor lymphocyte infusion donor (not recorded which). It is not recorded whose cells these are; they may come from a transplant donor. CDR3 sequence: CASSQSRLAVLYNEQFF. The bases read TGCGCCAGCAGCCAGAGCAGACTAGCGGTACTTTACAATGAGCAGTTCTTC.